This TCR beta chain was captured in a study of control samples from healthy donors and cancer patients. Only in-frame clones appear in the TCRdb table, and some are missing; sequencing was by immunoSEQ multiplex PCR. Among some 56,000 clones, 85% to 95% were seen once, and the ten largest hold nearly 2.5%. The ends were cut back, 5 bases at V and 5 bases at J, with 14 bases in the middle. The CDR3 loop spans 14 amino acids. Germline CDR1 and CDR2: SGHRS and YFSETQ. The clonotype was recovered from a man aged 25 to 40 in good health. This sequence joins TRBV5-1 and TRBJ2-1, with TRBD2 as a possible D gene (6 bases). The material sequenced was blood. The CDR3: CASSAGLVNNEQFF. The CDR3 bases are TGCGCCAGCAGTGCGGGATTAGTAAACAATGAGCAGTTCTTC.